The entry below describes one T cell receptor (beta chain). Its antigen is as yet unknown. Repertoires were generated with immunoSEQ multiplex PCR, while TCRdb's copy carries only in-frame clones and drops some. This sample has more than 9,000 clones, with approximately 86% found just once. The CDR3 covers 12 residues. Germline CDR1 and CDR2: ENHRY and SYGVKD. The V end lost 7 bases, the J end lost 4 bases, and 10 bases lay between the germline ends. These data come from a study of T cells after posttransplantation cyclophosphamide. Study conclusions and caveats: Recipient CMV seropositivity and CMV reactivation strongly tracked TRB clonality.

Busulfan-fludarabine conditioning, marrow transplant, and cyclophosphamide on days +3 and +4 were administered. The clonotype was recovered from a young adult male patient who received an allogeneic stem cell transplant from a related donor, was CMV-positive, and had acute GVHD only. Some T cells may arise from the graft donor. The sequences come from CD4+ T cells sorted from PBMCs, collected after allogeneic stem cell transplant with posttransplant cyclophosphamide. This chain uses TRBV10-3 with TRBJ1-1; D perhaps matches TRBD1 (5 bases). CDR3 residues: CAITPGGTEAFF. The DNA for the CDR3 is TGTGCCATCACCCCGGGGGGCACTGAAGCTTTCTTT.